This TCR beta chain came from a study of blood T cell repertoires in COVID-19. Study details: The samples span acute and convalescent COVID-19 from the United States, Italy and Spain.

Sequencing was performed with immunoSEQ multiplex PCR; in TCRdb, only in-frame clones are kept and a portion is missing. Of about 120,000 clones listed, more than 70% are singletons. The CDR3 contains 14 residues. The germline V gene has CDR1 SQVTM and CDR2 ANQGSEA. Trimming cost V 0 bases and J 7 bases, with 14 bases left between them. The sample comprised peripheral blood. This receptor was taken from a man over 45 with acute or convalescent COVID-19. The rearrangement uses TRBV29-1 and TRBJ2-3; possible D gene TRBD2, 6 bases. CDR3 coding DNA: TGCAGCGTTGAAGATCTCGGGGGAGGATATACGCAGTATTTT. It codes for CSVEDLGGGYTQYF.